The present TCR beta chain was sequenced within a study of post-analysis software for immune sequencing data. Study-wide context: The disease courses covered relapsing-remitting, secondary progressive and progressive-relapsing multiple sclerosis.

This CDR3 is built from 15 residues. Germline V lookup: CDR1 LGHNT, CDR2 FRNRAP. With 6 bases clipped from V and 1 base from J, the junction kept 6 bases outside the gene matches. Broader study findings: Those with multiple sclerosis, the patient group, showed significantly lower normalized Chao1 diversity than controls. With F measure, samples from one preparation batch clustered together strongly. Controls showed lower frequencies than patients for roughly 5 TRBV segments, and TRBV5-6, TRBV5-1 and TRBV20-1 were among these.

The table lists this clonotype with a few counts. What it recognizes is unknown. Libraries were made from TCR beta cDNA, and they carried unique molecular identifiers. The yield from around 1 to 10 million T cells was 500,000 or so cDNA molecules in total. In TCRdb, the PCR reads were re-called with MiXCR into one record per CDR3 protein. Of hundreds of thousands of distinct CDR3 sequences listed, 25% to 30% are singletons. The clonotype originates from a girl aged 10-17 years with multiple sclerosis. This chain uses TRBV12-5 with TRBJ2-1; 7 positions match TRBD1. The sequenced sample consisted of blood. The CDR3 region has the DNA TGTGCTAGTGGGTCTCCCAGGGGGTCCTACAATGAGCAGTTCTTC. Encoded protein: CASGSPRGSYNEQFF.